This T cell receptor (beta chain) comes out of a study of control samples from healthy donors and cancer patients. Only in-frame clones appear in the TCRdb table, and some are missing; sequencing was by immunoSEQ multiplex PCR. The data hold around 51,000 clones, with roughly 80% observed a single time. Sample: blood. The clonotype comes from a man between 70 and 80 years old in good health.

CDR3 sequence reads: CASNTLAHNEQFF. CDR3 DNA sequence: TGTGCCAGCAATACACTAGCGCACAATGAGCAGTTCTTC. This sequence joins TRBV2 and TRBJ2-1; 7 nucleotides line up with TRBD2. The V gene's germline CDR1 is SNHLY and CDR2 FYNNEI. CDR3 length equals 13 residues. Trimming took 7 bases from V and 5 from J; bases not matched to a gene: 5. The complete variable domain, with remaining parts taken from reference TRBV2 and TRBJ2-1, reads EPEVTQTPSHQVTQMGQEVILRCVPISNHLYFYWYRQILGQKVEFLVSFYNNEISEKSEIFDDQFSVERPDGSNFTLKIRSTKLEDSAMYFCASNTLAHNEQFFGPGTRLTVL.